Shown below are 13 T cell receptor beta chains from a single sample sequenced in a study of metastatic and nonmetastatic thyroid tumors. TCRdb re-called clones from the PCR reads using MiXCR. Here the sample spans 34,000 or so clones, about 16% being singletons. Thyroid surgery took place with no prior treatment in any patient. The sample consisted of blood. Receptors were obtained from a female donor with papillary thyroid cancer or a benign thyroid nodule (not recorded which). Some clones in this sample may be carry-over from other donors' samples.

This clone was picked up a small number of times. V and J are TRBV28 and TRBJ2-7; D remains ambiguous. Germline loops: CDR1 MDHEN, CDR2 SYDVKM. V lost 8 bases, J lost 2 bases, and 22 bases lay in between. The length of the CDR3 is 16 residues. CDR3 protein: CASRVRLVAGAYEQYF. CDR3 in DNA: TGTGCCAGCCGAGTTAGGTTGGTGGCAGGTGCCTACGAGCAGTACTTC.

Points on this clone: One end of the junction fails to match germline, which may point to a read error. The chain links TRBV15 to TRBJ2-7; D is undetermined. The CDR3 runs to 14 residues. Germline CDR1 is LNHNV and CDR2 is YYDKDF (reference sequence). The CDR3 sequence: CATSREASIYEQYF. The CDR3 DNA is TGCGCCACCAGCAGAGAGGCATCGATTTACGAGCAGTACTTC.

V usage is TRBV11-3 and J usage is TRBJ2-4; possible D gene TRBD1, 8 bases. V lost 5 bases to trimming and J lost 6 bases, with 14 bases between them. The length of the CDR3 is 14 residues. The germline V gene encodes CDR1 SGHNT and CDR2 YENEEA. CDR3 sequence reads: CASSTGGGSNIQYF. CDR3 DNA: TGTGCCAGCAGCACAGGGGGGGGGTCAAACATTCAGTACTTC.

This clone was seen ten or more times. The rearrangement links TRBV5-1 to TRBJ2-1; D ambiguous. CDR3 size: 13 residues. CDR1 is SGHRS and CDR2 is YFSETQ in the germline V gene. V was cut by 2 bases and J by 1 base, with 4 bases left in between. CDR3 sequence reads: CASSLRSYNEQFF. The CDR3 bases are TGCGCCAGCAGCTTAAGGTCCTACAATGAGCAGTTCTTC.

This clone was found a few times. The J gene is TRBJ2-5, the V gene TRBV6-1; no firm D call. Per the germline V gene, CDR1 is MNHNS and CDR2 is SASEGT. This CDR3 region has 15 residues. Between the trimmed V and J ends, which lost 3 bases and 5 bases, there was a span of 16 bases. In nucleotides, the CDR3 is TGTGCCAGCAGTGAGGACCAACCGTTGCGTGAGACCCAGTACTTC. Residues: CASSEDQPLRETQYF.

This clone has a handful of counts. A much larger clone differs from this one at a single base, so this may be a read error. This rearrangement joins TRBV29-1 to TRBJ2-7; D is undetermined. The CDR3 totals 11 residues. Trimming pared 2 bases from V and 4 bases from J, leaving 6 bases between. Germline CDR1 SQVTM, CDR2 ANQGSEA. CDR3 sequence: CSVEYTYEQYF. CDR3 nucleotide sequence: TGCAGCGTTGAATATACTTACGAGCAGTACTTC.

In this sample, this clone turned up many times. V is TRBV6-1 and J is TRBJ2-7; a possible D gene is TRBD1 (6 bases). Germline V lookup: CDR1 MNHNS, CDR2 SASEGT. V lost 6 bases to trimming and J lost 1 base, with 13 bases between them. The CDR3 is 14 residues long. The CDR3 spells CASSPDSTSYEQYF. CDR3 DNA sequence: TGTGCCAGCAGCCCGGACAGCACTTCCTACGAGCAGTACTTC.

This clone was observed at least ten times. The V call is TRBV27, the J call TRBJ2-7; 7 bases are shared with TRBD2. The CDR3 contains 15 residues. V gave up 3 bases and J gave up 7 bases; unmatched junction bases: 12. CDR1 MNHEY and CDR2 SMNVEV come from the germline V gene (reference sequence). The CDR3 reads CASSFMGEGRREQYF. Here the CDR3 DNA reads TGTGCCAGCAGTTTCATGGGGGAGGGCCGTCGGGAGCAGTACTTC.

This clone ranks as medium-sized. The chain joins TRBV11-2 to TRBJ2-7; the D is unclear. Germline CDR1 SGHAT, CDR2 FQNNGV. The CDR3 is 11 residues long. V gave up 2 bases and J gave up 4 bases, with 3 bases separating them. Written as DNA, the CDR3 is TGTGCCAGCAGCTTAATATACGAGCAGTACTTC. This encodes CASSLIYEQYF.

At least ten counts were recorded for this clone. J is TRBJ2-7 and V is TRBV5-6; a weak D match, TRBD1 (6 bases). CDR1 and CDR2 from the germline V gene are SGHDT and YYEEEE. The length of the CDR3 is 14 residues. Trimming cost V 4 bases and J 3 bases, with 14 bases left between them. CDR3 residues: CASSPGTIFYEQYF. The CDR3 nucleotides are TGTGCCAGCAGCCCCGGGACAATTTTCTACGAGCAGTACTTC.

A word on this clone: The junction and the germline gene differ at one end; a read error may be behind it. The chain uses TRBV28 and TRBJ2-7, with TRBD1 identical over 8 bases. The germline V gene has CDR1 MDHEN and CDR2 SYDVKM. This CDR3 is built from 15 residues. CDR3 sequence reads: CAGSLYRDRLYEQYF. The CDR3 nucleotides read TGTGCCGGCAGTTTATACCGGGACAGGCTCTACGAGCAGTATTTC.

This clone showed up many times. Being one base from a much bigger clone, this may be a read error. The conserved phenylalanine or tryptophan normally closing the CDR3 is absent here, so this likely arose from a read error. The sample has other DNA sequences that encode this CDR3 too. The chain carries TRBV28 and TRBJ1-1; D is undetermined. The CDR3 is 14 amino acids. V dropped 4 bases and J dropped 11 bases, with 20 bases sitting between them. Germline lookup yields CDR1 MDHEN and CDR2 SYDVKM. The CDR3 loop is CASSSMGYWPLAFL. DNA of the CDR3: TGTGCCAGCAGTTCGATGGGGTATTGGCCGCTCGCTTTCCTT.

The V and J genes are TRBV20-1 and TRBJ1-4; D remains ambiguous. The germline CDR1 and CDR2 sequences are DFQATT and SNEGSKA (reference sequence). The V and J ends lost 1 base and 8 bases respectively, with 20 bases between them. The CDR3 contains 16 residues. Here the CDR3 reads CSARAMRTSGGEKLFF. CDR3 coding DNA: TGCAGTGCTAGAGCAATGAGGACGTCAGGAGGGGAAAAACTGTTTTTT.